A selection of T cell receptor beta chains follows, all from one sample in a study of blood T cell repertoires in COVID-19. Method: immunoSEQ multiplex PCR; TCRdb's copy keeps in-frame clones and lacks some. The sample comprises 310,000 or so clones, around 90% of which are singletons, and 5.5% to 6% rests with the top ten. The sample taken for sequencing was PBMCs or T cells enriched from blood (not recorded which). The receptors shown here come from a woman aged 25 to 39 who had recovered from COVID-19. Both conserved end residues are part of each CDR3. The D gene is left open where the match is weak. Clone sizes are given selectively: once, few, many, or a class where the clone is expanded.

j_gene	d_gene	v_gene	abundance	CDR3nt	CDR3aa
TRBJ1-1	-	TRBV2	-	TGTGCCAGCAGTAGAGGACAGACCAACACTGAAGCTTTCTTT	CASSRGQTNTEAFF
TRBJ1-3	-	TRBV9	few	TGTGCCAGCAGCGTACTCGCAGGGGTGCTGGGAAACACCATATATTTT	CASSVLAGVLGNTIYF
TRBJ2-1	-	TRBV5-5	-	TGTGCCAGCAGGCAGTCCCCCCCCGGGACTCTAAACAATGAGCAGTTCTTC	CASRQSPPGTLNNEQFF
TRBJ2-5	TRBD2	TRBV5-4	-	TGTGCCAGCAGCGACGGGACTAGCGGCCCCTGGGAGACCCAGTACTTC	CASSDGTSGPWETQYF
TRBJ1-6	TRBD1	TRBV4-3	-	TGCGCCAGCAGCCAATGGTCTCTCCAGGGGGCGAATTCACCCCTCCACTTT	CASSQWSLQGANSPLHF
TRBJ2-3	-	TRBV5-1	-	TGCGCCAGCAGCACTTCTAGCCTCACAGATACGCAGTATTTT	CASSTSSLTDTQYF
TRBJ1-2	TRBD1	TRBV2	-	TGTGCCAGCAGACCGGGACAGTTGTTCATCTATGGCTACACCTTC	CASRPGQLFIYGYTF
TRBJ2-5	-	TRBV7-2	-	TGTGCCAGCAGTCGGGGGATTCAAGAGACCCAGTACTTC	CASSRGIQETQYF
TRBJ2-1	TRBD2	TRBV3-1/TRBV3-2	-	TGTGCCAGCAGCCTTTTGTTCTCGGGGGGGGCAGGATACAATGAGCAGTTCTTC	CASSLLFSGGAGYNEQFF
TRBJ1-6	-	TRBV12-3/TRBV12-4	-	TGTGCCAGCAGCAAGGACAGCCTGCCCCTCCACTTT	CASSKDSLPLHF
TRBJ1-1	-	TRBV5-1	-	TGCGCCAGCAGCTTGTCGCAGGGGCCTTTGAACACTGAAGCTTTCTTT	CASSLSQGPLNTEAFF
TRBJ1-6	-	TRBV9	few	TGTGCCAGCAGCCCCCAGGGGTTCTCACCCCTCCACTTT	CASSPQGFSPLHF
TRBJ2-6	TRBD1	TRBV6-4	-	TGTGCCAGCAGCGAGGGGCCAGGGGGCGCCTTCCTCTCTGGGGCCAACGTCCTGACTTTC	CASSEGPGGAFLSGANVLTF
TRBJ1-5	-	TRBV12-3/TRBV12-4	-	TGTGCCAGCAGTTTATTGTCCGGGCAGCCCCAGCATTTT	CASSLLSGQPQHF
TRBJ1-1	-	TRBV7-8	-	TGTGCCAGCAGCTCGCAGGGTGCGTGGACTGAAGCTTTCTTT	CASSSQGAWTEAFF
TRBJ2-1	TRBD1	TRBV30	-	TGTGCCTGGAGAGGACAGGGGAGCTCCTACAATGAGCAGTTCTTC	CAWRGQGSSYNEQFF
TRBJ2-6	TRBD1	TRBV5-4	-	TGTGCCAGCAGCCCAGGGGGCACTGGGGCCAACGTCCTGACTTTC	CASSPGGTGANVLTF
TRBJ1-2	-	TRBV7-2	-	TGTGCCAGCAGCTTAAATAATGCGTTGCCCTATGGCTACACCTTC	CASSLNNALPYGYTF
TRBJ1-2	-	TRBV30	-	TGTGCCTGGAGCCCACAGGGTGACTATGGCTACACCTTC	CAWSPQGDYGYTF
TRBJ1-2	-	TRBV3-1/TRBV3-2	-	TGTGCCAGCAGCCCTGCCGGACAGCTTTATGGCTACACCTTC	CASSPAGQLYGYTF
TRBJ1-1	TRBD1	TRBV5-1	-	TGCGCCAGCAGCCAACAGGGGGCGCTGAACACTGAAGCTTTCTTT	CASSQQGALNTEAFF
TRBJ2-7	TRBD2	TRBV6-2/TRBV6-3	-	TGTGCCAGCAGTGGCGGGGGGCACTCAGCCTCCTACGAGCAGTACTTC	CASSGGGHSASYEQYF
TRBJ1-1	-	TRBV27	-	TGTGCCAGCAGCCCCACGGAGGGGTGGAACACTGAAGCTTTCTTT	CASSPTEGWNTEAFF
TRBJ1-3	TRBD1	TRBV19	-	TGTGCCAGTAGTTCGCCAGGGGGCGGAAACACCATATATTTT	CASSSPGGGNTIYF
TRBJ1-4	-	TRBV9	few	TGTGCCAGCAGCCCGGGGGTGGCTGGTAGCGAAAAACTGTTTTTT	CASSPGVAGSEKLFF
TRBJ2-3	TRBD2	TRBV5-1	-	TGCGCCAGCAGCTTGGCCAGCGGGGGGGCCTCAGATACGCAGTATTTT	CASSLASGGASDTQYF
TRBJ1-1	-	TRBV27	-	TGTGCCAGCAGCGCCCACCGGTATGACTCTGAAGCTTTCTTT	CASSAHRYDSEAFF
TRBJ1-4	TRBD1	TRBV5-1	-	TGCGCCAGCAGCTTGACCCCGGGACAGGGTGGAGAAAAACTGTTTTTT	CASSLTPGQGGEKLFF
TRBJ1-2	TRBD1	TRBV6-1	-	TGTGCCAGCAGTGAAGCACCAGGGGGCGGCTATGGCTACACCTTC	CASSEAPGGGYGYTF
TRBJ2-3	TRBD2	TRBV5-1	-	TGCGCCAGCAGCTTGGACCTAGCGGGGAGCACAGATACGCAGTATTTT	CASSLDLAGSTDTQYF
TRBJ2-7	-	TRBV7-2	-	TGTGCCAGCAGCTCAGATCAGGGTTACGAGCAGTACTTC	CASSSDQGYEQYF
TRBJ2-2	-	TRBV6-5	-	TGTGCCAGTTCCTCTTCGCGGACACACACCGGGGAGCTGTTTTTT	CASSSSRTHTGELFF
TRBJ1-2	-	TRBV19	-	TGTGCCAGTAACCCCGGGACACCGGGCGGCGGCTACACCTTC	CASNPGTPGGGYTF
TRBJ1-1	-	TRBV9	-	TGTGCCAGCAGCCCGACGGGAACTGCTGAAGCTTTCTTT	CASSPTGTAEAFF
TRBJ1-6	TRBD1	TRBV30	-	TGTGCCTGGAGTGTAGGGGGCGCACTCTCCCTCCACTTT	CAWSVGGALSLHF
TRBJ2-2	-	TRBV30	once	TGTGCCTGGAACATCAGGGACACGAACACCGGGGAGCTGTTTTTT	CAWNIRDTNTGELFF
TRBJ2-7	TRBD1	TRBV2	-	TGTGCCAGCAGCCGACAGGGGGCAGCCTACGAGCAGTACTTC	CASSRQGAAYEQYF
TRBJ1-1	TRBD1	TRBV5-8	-	TGTGCCAGCAGAATACTGACAGGGCTCGCGAACACTGAAGCTTTCTTT	CASRILTGLANTEAFF
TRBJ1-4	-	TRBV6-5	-	TGTGCCAGCACCCCCGGGCAGGGAGGGGGTGAAAAACTGTTTTTT	CASTPGQGGGEKLFF
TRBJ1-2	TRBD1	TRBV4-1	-	TGCGCCAGCAGCCAGGTGGGACAGGGTGGAGGCTACACCTTC	CASSQVGQGGGYTF
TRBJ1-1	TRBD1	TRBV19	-	TGTGCCAGTAGTATTAGAGACAGGGAGAGAGCTTTCTTT	CASSIRDRERAFF
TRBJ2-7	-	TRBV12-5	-	TGTGCTAGTGGTTTGGCATCCGGGGAGCAGTACTTC	CASGLASGEQYF
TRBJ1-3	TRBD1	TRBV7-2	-	TGTGCCAGCAGCCGCGGACAGGGGGCGGATGGAAACACCATATATTTT	CASSRGQGADGNTIYF
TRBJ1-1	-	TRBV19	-	TGTGCCAGTAGTATAGCCCTCGGGGGAGCTTTCTTT	CASSIALGGAFF
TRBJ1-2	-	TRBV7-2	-	TGTGCCAGCAGCTTAGCGTCGAGGGCCTCAAGCTATGGCTACACCTTC	CASSLASRASSYGYTF
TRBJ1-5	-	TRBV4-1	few	TGCGCCAGCAGCCAAGAAGGGAGGGACAATCAGCCCCAGCATTTT	CASSQEGRDNQPQHF
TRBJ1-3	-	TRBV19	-	TGTGCCAGTAGTACCTCGCCAGGGCGGCTTCTTGGAAACACCATATATTTT	CASSTSPGRLLGNTIYF
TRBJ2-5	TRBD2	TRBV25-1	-	TGTGCCAGCAGTGATCTCCTAGCGGGGGACCCGGAGACCCAGTACTTC	CASSDLLAGDPETQYF
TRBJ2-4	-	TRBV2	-	TGTGCCAGCAGTGAAGACCAGGGAGCCAAAAACATTCAGTACTTC	CASSEDQGAKNIQYF
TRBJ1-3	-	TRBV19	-	TGTGCCAGGCGAACCAGGGGCCCTGGAAACACCATATATTTT	CARRTRGPGNTIYF
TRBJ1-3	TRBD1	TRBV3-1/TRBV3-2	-	TGTGCCAGCAGCCAAGGGACAGGCCCCTCTGGAAACACCATATATTTT	CASSQGTGPSGNTIYF
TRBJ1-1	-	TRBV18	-	TGTGCCAGCTCACTAAAAGAGACAGGTTTCACTGAAGCTTTCTTT	CASSLKETGFTEAFF